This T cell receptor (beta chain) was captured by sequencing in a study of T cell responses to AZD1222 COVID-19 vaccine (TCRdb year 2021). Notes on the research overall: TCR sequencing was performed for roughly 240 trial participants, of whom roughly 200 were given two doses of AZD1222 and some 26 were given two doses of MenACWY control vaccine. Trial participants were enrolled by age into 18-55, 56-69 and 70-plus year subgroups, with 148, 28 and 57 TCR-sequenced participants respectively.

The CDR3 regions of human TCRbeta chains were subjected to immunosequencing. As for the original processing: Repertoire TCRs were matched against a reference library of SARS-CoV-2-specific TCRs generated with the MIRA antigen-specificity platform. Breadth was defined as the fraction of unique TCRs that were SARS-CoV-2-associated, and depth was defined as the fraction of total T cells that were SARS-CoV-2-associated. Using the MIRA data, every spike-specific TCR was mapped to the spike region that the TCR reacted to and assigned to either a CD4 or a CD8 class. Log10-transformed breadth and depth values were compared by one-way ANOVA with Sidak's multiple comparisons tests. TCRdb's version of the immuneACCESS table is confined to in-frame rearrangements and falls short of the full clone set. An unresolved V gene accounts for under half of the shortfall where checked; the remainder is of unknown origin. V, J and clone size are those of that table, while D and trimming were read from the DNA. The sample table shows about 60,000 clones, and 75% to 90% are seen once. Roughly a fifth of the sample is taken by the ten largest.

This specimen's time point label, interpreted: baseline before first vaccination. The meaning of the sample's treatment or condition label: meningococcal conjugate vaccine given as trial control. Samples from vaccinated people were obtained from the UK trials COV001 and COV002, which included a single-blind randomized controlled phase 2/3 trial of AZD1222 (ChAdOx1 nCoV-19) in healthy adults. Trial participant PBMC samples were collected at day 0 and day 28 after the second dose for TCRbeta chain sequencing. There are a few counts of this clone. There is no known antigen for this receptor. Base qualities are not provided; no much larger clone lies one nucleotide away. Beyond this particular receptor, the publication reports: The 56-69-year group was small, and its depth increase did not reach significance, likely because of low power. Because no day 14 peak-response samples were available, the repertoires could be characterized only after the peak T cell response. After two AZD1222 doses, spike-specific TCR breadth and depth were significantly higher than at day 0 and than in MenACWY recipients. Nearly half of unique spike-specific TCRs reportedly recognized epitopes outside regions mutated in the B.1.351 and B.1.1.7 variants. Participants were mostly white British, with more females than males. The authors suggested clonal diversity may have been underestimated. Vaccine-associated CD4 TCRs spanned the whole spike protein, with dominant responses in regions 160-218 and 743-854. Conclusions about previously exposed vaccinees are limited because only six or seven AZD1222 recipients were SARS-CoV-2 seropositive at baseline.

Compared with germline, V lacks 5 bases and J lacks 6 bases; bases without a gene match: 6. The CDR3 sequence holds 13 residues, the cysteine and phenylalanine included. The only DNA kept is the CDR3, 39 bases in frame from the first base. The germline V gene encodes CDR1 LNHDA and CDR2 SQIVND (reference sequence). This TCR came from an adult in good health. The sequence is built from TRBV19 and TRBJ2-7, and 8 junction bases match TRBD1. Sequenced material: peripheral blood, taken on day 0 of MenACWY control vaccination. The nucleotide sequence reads TGTGCCAGTAGTCGAACAGGGGGGCGCGAGCAGTACTTC. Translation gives CASSRTGGREQYF.